This T cell receptor (beta chain) was found in a study of T cells after yellow fever vaccination (dated by TCRdb to between 2019 and 2020). Background for the entire study: Libraries from fractions with low cell numbers were prepared with the SMART-Seq v4 Ultra Low Input RNA kit. To track T-cell clones before and after primary and booster YFV17D yellow fever vaccination, bulk TCR alpha and beta repertoires were sequenced longitudinally. Two healthy male donors, one aged 18 to 30 and one aged 30 to 40 years, made up the cohort. Blood samples were taken at several timepoints before and after primary and secondary immunization, and bulk PBMC replicates and cell subsets were isolated. Summary of the overall study and its limitations: A small fraction of clonotypes showed up in both the CD4 and CD8 compartments, probably as a result of convergent recombination. After the booster, most clones that had expanded after primary vaccination were detected again (about 95% of CD4 and around nine tenths of CD8), suggesting broad maintenance of memory. Compared with the primary T-cell response, the secondary T-cell response was faster but weaker, reaching its peak on day 5 rather than on day 15. Computational filtering was needed because FACS-sorted repertoires could contain abundant contaminating clonotypes from the bulk population. The study included only a couple of donors, which limits how far the findings can be generalized.

The germline V gene encodes CDR1 LGHDT and CDR2 YNNKEL (reference sequence). V lost 1 base and J lost 3 bases; the stretch between them is 6 bases long. The CDR3 starts with the cysteine, ends with the phenylalanine, and has 14 residues. The CDR3 DNA has 42 bases and is translated from base 1. TCR cDNA was synthesized by 5'RACE template switching, through which a universal primer site and unique molecular identifiers were introduced. cDNA synthesis was primed from both the TCR alpha and TCR beta constant segments. Library amplification used two PCR steps, and the second PCR step added sample barcodes and sequencing adapters. Sequencing of libraries was done on Illumina HiSeq 2500 (2x100 bp) or NovaSeq (2x150 bp). The paper's data handling went like this. MIGEC was used to demultiplex reads and collapse the reads into UMI consensus sequences, and MiXCR was used for V(D)J alignment. Vaccine-responding clonotypes were defined with edgeR using replicate PBMC samples, requiring FDR below 0.01 and a log2 fold change above 5 up to day 15. Each bulk clonotype received a CD4 or CD8 identity based on whether the sequenced CD4 or CD8 repertoire contained that clonotype at higher abundance. In-frame beta chains were kept once TCRdb had trimmed the public reads at Q25 with fastp and called clones with MiXCR. Under each unique CDR3 protein, matching rows form one entry showing the most common genes and DNA. The V and J calls here are based on TCRdb, not the publication. Recorded for this sample are approximately 160,000 distinct CDR3 sequences; approximately 6.2% of them occurred a single time. Less than 3.5% of the sample rests with the top ten.

This clonotype showed up many times. Its binding antigen is unknown. No base quality values were provided; no much bigger clone lies one nucleotide off. The treatment or condition label corresponds to: live attenuated yellow fever vaccine strain. PBMCs were isolated from peripheral blood using a standard Ficoll-Paque protocol. Dynabeads CD4 and CD8 positive selection kits were used to isolate the CD4 and CD8 T-cell fractions. TriZol was used to extract RNA from bulk PBMCs, CD4 and CD8 fractions, and dextramer-positive and dextramer-negative fractions. The receptor chain draws on TRBV3-1 and TRBJ2-2; the D gene assignment is ambiguous. The sequence derives from a man aged 18 to 29 who received the YFV17D yellow fever vaccine. The sequenced sample was CD4+ T cells sorted from PBMCs, obtained on the day of the first yellow fever vaccination. The nucleotide sequence is given as TGTGCCAGCAGCCAAGGTTATGACACCGGGGAGCTGTTTTTT. It translates to CASSQGYDTGELFF.